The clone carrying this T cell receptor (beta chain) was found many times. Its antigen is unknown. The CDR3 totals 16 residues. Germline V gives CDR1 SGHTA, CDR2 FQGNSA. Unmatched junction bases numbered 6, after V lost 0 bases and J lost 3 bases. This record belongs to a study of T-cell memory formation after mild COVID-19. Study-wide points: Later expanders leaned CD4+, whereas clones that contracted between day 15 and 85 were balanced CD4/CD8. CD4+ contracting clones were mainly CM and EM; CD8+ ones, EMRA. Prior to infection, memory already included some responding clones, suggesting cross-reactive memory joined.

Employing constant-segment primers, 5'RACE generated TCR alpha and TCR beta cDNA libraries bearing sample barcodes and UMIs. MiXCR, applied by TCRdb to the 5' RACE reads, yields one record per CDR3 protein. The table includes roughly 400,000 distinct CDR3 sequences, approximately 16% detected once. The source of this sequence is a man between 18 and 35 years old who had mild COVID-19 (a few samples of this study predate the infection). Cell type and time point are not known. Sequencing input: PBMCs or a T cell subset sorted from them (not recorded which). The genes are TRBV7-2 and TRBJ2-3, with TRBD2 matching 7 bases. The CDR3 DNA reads TGTGCCAGCAGCTTAGCCGGGAGGCCTGAGACAGATACGCAGTATTTT. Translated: CASSLAGRPETDTQYF. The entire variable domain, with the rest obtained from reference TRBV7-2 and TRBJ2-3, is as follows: GAGVSQSPSNKVTEKGKDVELRCDPISGHTALYWYRQSLGQGLEFLIYFQGNSAPDKSGLPSDRFSAERTGGSVSTLTIQRTQQEDSAVYLCASSLAGRPETDTQYFGPGTRLTVL.